Shown below are 2 T cell receptor beta chains from a single sample sequenced in a study of cytomegalovirus exposure and HLA in healthy donors. A multiplex PCR was run with 60 Vbeta primers and 13 Jbeta primers. TCRdb keeps only in-frame clones here, not all; method: immunoSEQ multiplex PCR. The sample has about 200,000 clones; 70% to 80% are singletons. The specimen was PBMCs. These receptor sequences come from a male donor in good health and CMV-seropositive.

In this sample, this clone turned up once. The rearrangement uses TRBV9 and TRBJ1-1; D is uncertain. In germline, CDR1 is SGDLS, CDR2 YYNGEE. The CDR3 extends over 14 amino acids. The germline V and J ends were trimmed by 0 bases and 0 bases, with 6 bases remaining between them. The CDR3, as DNA: TGTGCCAGCAGCGTAGACAGTCTGAACACTGAAGCTTTCTTT. Translation: CASSVDSLNTEAFF.

This rearrangement joins TRBV4-2 to TRBJ1-5; D gene uncertain. From germline, CDR1 is LGHNA and CDR2 YNFKEQ. Trimming took off 0 bases at V and 11 bases at J, with 20 bases between the two ends. This CDR3 region has 16 residues. The CDR3 region has the DNA TGTGCCAGCAGCCAAGAGTCCGCACCTACCCCTACGGCCCAGCATTTT. Translating it yields CASSQESAPTPTAQHF.